The 29 T cell receptor beta chains in this list originate from one sample, sequenced in a study of T cell responses to AZD1222 COVID-19 vaccine (dated by TCRdb to 2020 to 2023). The library relied on the immunoSEQ multiplex PCR assay. TCRdb retrieved this table from immuneACCESS and kept in-frame rearrangements only. Not all clones are present; in checked studies, unresolved V genes account for under half, and no reason is known for the remainder. This sample gives around 160,000 clones in total; 90% to 95% of them show up just once. Approximately 2% of the sample goes to the ten largest clones. The time point label, read with the paper, signifies: baseline before first vaccination. The specimen comprised peripheral blood, sampled on day 0 of AZD1222 vaccination. These receptors were obtained from an adult in good health.

This clone was seen a single time. The V call is TRBV5-4, the J call TRBJ2-5, with unresolved D. Germline CDR1 and CDR2: SGHNT and YYREEE (reference sequence). V was pared by 5 bases and J by 3 bases, with 11 bases between. The CDR3 loop spans 13 amino acids. CDR3 sequence reads: CASRSVEKETQYF. The CDR3 coding sequence is TGTGCCAGCAGGTCGGTTGAAAAAGAGACCCAGTACTTC.

The rearrangement joins TRBV5-4 to TRBJ1-1; maybe TRBD1 (5 bases). In germline, CDR1 is SGHNT, CDR2 YYREEE (reference sequence). CDR3 length: 15 amino acids. The V and J ends lost 3 bases and 0 bases respectively, with 12 bases between them. In DNA, the CDR3 is TGTGCCAGCAGCTCGGGACGGAACATGAACACTGAAGCTTTCTTT. This translates into CASSSGRNMNTEAFF.

The V and J genes are TRBV7-2 and TRBJ2-1; no firm D call. This CDR3 spans 13 amino acids. Germline loops: CDR1 SGHTA, CDR2 FQGNSA. V was cut by 0 bases and J by 10 bases, with 10 bases left in between. DNA for the CDR3: TGTGCCAGCAGCTTAGCACAGCCTTCAGAGCAGTTCTTC. Its protein is CASSLAQPSEQFF.

This chain connects TRBV4-2 to TRBJ2-5, with D unresolved. V was trimmed by 4 bases and J by 5 bases, leaving 14 bases between them. The CDR3 has 14 residues. Germline loops: CDR1 LGHNA, CDR2 YNFKEQ. This chain's CDR3 is CASSPSFGLETQYF. The DNA of the CDR3 is TGTGCCAGCAGCCCCTCTTTCGGGCTCGAGACCCAGTACTTC.

V gene TRBV5-3 combines with J gene TRBJ1-5, with 11 bases that match TRBD1. TRBV5-3 is recorded as an ORF, its role being uncertain. This CDR3 contains 17 residues. With V trimmed by 3 bases and J by 1 base, 6 bases remained unmatched. The CDR3 DNA reads TGTGCCAGAAGCTCGCGGGGACAGGGGGTAAGCAATCAGCCCCAGCATTTT. Its translation: CARSSRGQGVSNQPQHF.

The CDR3 reads CASSTRDGIEAFF. The CDR3 DNA reads as TGTGCCAGCAGTACCCGGGACGGAATTGAAGCTTTCTTT. The gene calls are TRBV27 and TRBJ1-1; D is possibly TRBD1 (5 bases). Trimming took 5 bases from V and 7 from J, leaving 14 bases between them. The CDR3 has 13 residues. CDR1 MNHEY and CDR2 SMNVEV come from the germline V gene (reference sequence).

This chain links TRBV11-2 with TRBJ1-2; TRBD1 agrees at 8 bases. V was pared by 7 bases and J by 8 bases, with 6 bases of the junction left unmatched. The CDR3 has 12 residues. Looked up from germline, CDR1 is SGHAT and CDR2 is FQNNGV. The CDR3 DNA reads TGTGCCAGCACCCTGGACAGGGAAGGCTACACCTTC. Translation gives CASTLDREGYTF.

The chain is built from TRBV2 and TRBJ2-7; unclear D gene. The V end lost 1 base, the J end lost 3 bases, and 4 bases lay between the germline ends. Germline lookup yields CDR1 SNHLY and CDR2 FYNNEI. This CDR3 is built from 12 residues. The CDR3 coding sequence is TGTGCCAGCAGTGAAGGACACTACGAGCAGTACTTC. Translation: CASSEGHYEQYF. The variable domain in full, completed from reference TRBV2 and TRBJ2-7, reads EPEVTQTPSHQVTQMGQEVILRCVPISNHLYFYWYRQILGQKVEFLVSFYNNEISEKSEIFDDQFSVERPDGSNFTLKIRSTKLEDSAMYFCASSEGHYEQYFGPGTRLTVT.

The V and J genes are TRBV11-2 and TRBJ2-1; D perhaps matches TRBD2 (8 bases). Trimming cost V 5 bases and J 4 bases, with 15 bases left between them. CDR1 SGHAT and CDR2 FQNNGV come from the germline V gene. This CDR3 has 15 residues. The CDR3 sequence is CASSLIAGQYNEQFF. The CDR3 DNA is TGTGCCAGCAGCCTCATAGCGGGACAGTACAATGAGCAGTTCTTC.

The chain is built from TRBV6-5 and TRBJ1-5; 7 nucleotides agree with TRBD1. The CDR3 sequence is 14 residues long. Germline trimming cut 6 bases from V and 2 bases from J; bases unmatched to any gene: 4. The germline gives CDR1 MNHEY, CDR2 SVGAGI. The CDR3 sequence is CASRSDRGNQPQHF. The CDR3 DNA sequence: TGTGCCAGCAGGTCAGACAGGGGCAATCAGCCCCAGCATTTT.

The chain is built from TRBV7-9 and TRBJ1-2; the match to TRBD1 covers 9 bases. Germline lookup yields CDR1 SEHNR and CDR2 FQNEAQ (reference sequence). CDR3 length: 16 residues. With 5 bases clipped from V and 6 bases from J, the junction kept 13 bases outside the gene matches. The CDR3 loop is CASSLEDRDRVDGYTF. The CDR3 nucleotides read TGTGCCAGCAGCCTAGAGGACCGGGACAGGGTCGATGGCTACACCTTC.

The V and J genes are TRBV24-1 and TRBJ2-7; D assignment may be TRBD1 or TRBD2 (5 bases each). The CDR3 covers 12 residues. Per the germline V gene, CDR1 is KGHDR and CDR2 is SFDVKD. V lost 4 bases and J lost 9, with 12 bases in between. The CDR3 bases are TGTGCCACCAGTGACCCTCGAGGGGCGCAGTACTTC. This translates into CATSDPRGAQYF.

V is TRBV5-8 and J is TRBJ2-1; 9 bases are shared with TRBD2. Germline V gene data show CDR1 as SGHTS and CDR2 as YDEGEE. V lost 7 bases and J lost 5; bases outside the gene matches: 13. This CDR3 contains 16 residues. CDR3 coding DNA: TGTGCCAGCTATCCGGGGAGCGGGAGGTCCCACAATGAGCAGTTCTTC. Protein sequence: CASYPGSGRSHNEQFF.

The chain uses TRBV2 and TRBJ2-7; D not certain. Trimming stripped 0 bases from V and 4 bases from J, with 7 bases between. The CDR3 sequence is 13 residues long. Germline-derived CDR1 and CDR2 are SNHLY and FYNNEI. Here the CDR3 DNA reads TGTGCCAGCAGTGAAGCGACGGCGTACGAGCAGTACTTC. Its translation is CASSEATAYEQYF.

This rearrangement joins TRBV5-1 to TRBJ1-5, with 8 bases fitting TRBD1. This CDR3 has 16 amino acids. Trimming removed 4 bases from V and 2 bases from J; junction bases left unmatched: 8. Germline-derived CDR1 and CDR2 are SGHRS and YFSETQ. The CDR3 region is CASSPGQGTGNQPQHF. The CDR3 DNA is TGCGCCAGCAGCCCCGGACAGGGAACGGGCAATCAGCCCCAGCATTTT.

The chain has TRBV19 and TRBJ1-5, with 7 bases fitting TRBD1. With V trimmed by 0 bases and J by 7 bases, 6 bases remained unmatched. This CDR3 has 15 residues. The germline CDR1 and CDR2 sequences are LNHDA and SQIVND (reference sequence). CDR3 DNA sequence: TGTGCCAGTAGTATAGAGGCAGGGGGAGGACAGCCCCAGCATTTT. Translation: CASSIEAGGGQPQHF.

The gene calls are TRBV20-1 and TRBJ2-1; 7 nucleotides agree with TRBD2. Per the germline V gene, CDR1 is DFQATT and CDR2 is SNEGSKA (reference sequence). There are 11 residues in the CDR3. J gave up 9 bases and V 7 bases, and 6 bases lay outside the gene matches. The CDR3 DNA follows: TGCAGTGGTACTAGCGCGTCTGAGCAGTTCTTC. As protein: CSGTSASEQFF.

The chain combines TRBV5-4 with TRBJ1-2, with unresolved D. Per germline, CDR1 SGHNT and CDR2 YYREEE (reference sequence). Between the trimmed V and J ends, which lost 4 bases and 2 bases, there was a span of 12 bases. This CDR3 spans 14 amino acids. In DNA, the CDR3 is TGTGCCAGCAGCCCCCCGGGAGCAAACTATGGCTACACCTTC. Translating it yields CASSPPGANYGYTF. Drawing the rest from reference TRBV5-4 and TRBJ1-2, the complete variable domain is ETGVTQSPTHLIKTRGQQVTLRCSSQSGHNTVSWYQQALGQGPQFIFQYYREEENGRGNFPPRFSGLQFPNYSSELNVNALELDDSALYLCASSPPGANYGYTFGSGTRLTVV.

Comments on this clone: This CDR3 is also generated by other DNA sequences in the sample. The chain joins TRBV12-3 or TRBV12-4 to TRBJ1-1; no firm D call. This CDR3 spans 12 amino acids. V was cut by 3 bases and J by 1 base, with 3 bases left in between. The CDR3 sequence is CASSFQNTEAFF. In DNA form, the CDR3 reads TGTGCCAGCAGTTTCCAGAACACTGAAGCTTTCTTT.

The chain links TRBV10-3 to TRBJ1-2; D call uncertain. The germline V gene has CDR1 ENHRY and CDR2 SYGVKD. This CDR3 region has 15 residues. V lost 8 bases and J 8 bases, leaving 24 bases between the germline ends. CDR3 nucleotide sequence: TGTGCCATCCGAGGGCATATGAAGGGAGCTGGAGGCTACACCTTC. This sequence encodes CAIRGHMKGAGGYTF.

The J gene is TRBJ1-1, the V gene TRBV2; D gene ambiguous. The CDR3 is 12 amino acids. Germline V CDR1 and CDR2: SNHLY, FYNNEI. V was trimmed by 11 bases and J by 0 bases, leaving 10 bases between them. Here the CDR3 reads CAFGAVNTEAFF. Written as DNA, the CDR3 is TGTGCCTTCGGTGCAGTGAACACTGAAGCTTTCTTT.

The chain joins TRBV3-1 (or the pseudogene TRBV3-2) to TRBJ2-6; D might be TRBD1 (6 bases). V lost 5 bases, J lost 4 bases, and 12 bases lay in between. CDR3 length: 15 amino acids. The V gene's germline CDR1 is LGHDT and CDR2 YNNKEL (reference sequence). The CDR3 loop is CASSNRVEGANVLTF. The CDR3 DNA follows: TGTGCCAGCAGCAACAGGGTAGAGGGGGCCAACGTCCTGACTTTC.

The chain carries TRBV5-1 and TRBJ1-1; TRBD1 matches 8 bases. Germline CDR1 SGHRS, CDR2 YFSETQ. The CDR3 totals 14 residues. J was trimmed by 5 bases and V by 0 bases; bases with no gene match: 3. The CDR3 here is CASSLAGGRTEAFF. DNA of the CDR3: TGCGCCAGCAGCTTGGCAGGGGGCAGGACTGAAGCTTTCTTT.

This chain links TRBV11-2 with TRBJ2-1, with 11 bases that match TRBD2. With 5 bases clipped from V and 7 bases from J, the junction kept 7 bases outside the gene matches. Germline values: CDR1 SGHAT, CDR2 FQNNGV. The CDR3 is 15 amino acids. CDR3 protein: CASSPLAGGTNEQFF. Written as DNA, the CDR3 is TGTGCCAGCAGCCCTTTAGCGGGAGGGACTAATGAGCAGTTCTTC.

This clone appeared a single time. This chain connects TRBV5-4 to TRBJ2-1; 13 bases are shared with TRBD2. Germline V gene lookup returns CDR1 SGHNT and CDR2 YYREEE (reference sequence). This CDR3 spans 16 amino acids. V trimming: 4 bases; J trimming: 2 bases; junction bases outside the gene matches: 3. The CDR3, as DNA: TGTGCCAGCAGCAGTACTAGCGGGGGGGCCTACAATGAGCAGTTCTTC. This encodes CASSSTSGGAYNEQFF. Using reference TRBV5-4 and TRBJ2-1 for the parts outside the CDR3, the full variable domain is ETGVTQSPTHLIKTRGQQVTLRCSSQSGHNTVSWYQQALGQGPQFIFQYYREEENGRGNFPPRFSGLQFPNYSSELNVNALELDDSALYLCASSSTSGGAYNEQFFGPGTRLTVL.

The chain combines TRBV13 with TRBJ2-5; 8 bases are a match to TRBD2. Unmatched junction bases numbered 4, after V lost 2 bases and J lost 2 bases. The CDR3 sequence is 15 residues long. CDR1 is PRHDT and CDR2 is FYEKMQ in the germline V gene (reference sequence). The CDR3 loop is CASSLRLAPQETQYF. The CDR3 DNA follows: TGTGCCAGCAGCTTAAGACTAGCGCCACAAGAGACCCAGTACTTC.

CDR3 DNA: TGTGCCAGCTCTTCGCCGGGCAGGAACACTGAAGCTTTCTTT. The encoded protein is CASSSPGRNTEAFF. The V and J genes are TRBV6-5 and TRBJ1-1; unclear D gene. The CDR3 runs to 14 residues. CDR1 is MNHEY, CDR2 SVGAGI, per germline. Trimming took off 8 bases at V and 1 base at J, with 14 bases between the two ends.

V gene TRBV5-4 combines with J gene TRBJ2-7; 9 positions agree with TRBD1. This CDR3 contains 16 residues. V trimming: 5 bases; J trimming: 6 bases; junction bases outside the gene matches: 15. Germline CDR1 SGHNT, CDR2 YYREEE (reference sequence). CDR3 amino acids: CASRKSTRTGEGEQYF. The CDR3 DNA reads TGTGCCAGCAGAAAGTCCACCCGGACAGGGGAAGGCGAGCAGTACTTC.

This rearrangement joins TRBV6-1 to TRBJ1-1; D not resolved. V was trimmed by 3 bases and J by 2 bases, leaving 10 bases between them. The CDR3 runs 14 residues. Germline CDR1 is MNHNS and CDR2 is SASEGT. DNA of the CDR3: TGTGCCAGCAGTGACGGACGGTATAACACTGAAGCTTTCTTT. Translation: CASSDGRYNTEAFF.